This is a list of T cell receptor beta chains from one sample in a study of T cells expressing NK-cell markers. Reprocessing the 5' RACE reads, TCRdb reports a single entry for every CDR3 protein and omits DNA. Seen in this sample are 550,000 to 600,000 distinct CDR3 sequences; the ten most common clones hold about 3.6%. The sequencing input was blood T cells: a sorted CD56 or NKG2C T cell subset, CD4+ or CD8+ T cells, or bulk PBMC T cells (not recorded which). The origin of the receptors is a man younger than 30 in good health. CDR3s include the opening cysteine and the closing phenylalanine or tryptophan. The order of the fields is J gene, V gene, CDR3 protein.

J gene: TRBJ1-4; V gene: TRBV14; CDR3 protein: CASSLRTGGVNEKLFF
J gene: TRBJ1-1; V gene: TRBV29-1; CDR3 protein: CSVAGLNAVEAFF
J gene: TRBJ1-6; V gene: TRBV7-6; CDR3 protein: CASSLRESSYNSPLHF
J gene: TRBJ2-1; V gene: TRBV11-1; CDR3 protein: CASSLVGFEQFF
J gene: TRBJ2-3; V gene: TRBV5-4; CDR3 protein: CASSLWLAGVGDTQYF
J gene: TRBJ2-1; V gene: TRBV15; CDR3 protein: CATSRVQAGNNEQFF
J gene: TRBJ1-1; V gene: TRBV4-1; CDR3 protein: CASSQGKFDTEAFF
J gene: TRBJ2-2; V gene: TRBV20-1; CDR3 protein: CSARKQNDITGELFF
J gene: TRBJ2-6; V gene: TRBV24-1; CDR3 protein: CATSDRTSGSGANVLTF
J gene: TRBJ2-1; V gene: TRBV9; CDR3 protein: CASNRLAGGNEQFF
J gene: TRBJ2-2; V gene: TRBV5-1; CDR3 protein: CASSFIGRQGPGTGELFF
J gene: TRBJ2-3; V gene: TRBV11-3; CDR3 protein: CASSANADTQYF
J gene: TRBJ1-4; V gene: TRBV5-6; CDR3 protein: CASSRGQPNEKLFF
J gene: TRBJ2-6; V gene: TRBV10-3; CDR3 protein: CAISDFPGQGSGGANVLTF
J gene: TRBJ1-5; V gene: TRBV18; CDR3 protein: CASSPTGQGGQPQHF
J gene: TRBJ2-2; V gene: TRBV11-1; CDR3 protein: CASRPDRINTGELFF
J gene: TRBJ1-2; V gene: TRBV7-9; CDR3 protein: CASSGGTGDYGYTF
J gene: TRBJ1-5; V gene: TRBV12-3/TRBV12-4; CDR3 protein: CASSLGQGYDQPQHF
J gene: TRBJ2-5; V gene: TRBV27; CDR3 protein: CASSTQGEETQYF
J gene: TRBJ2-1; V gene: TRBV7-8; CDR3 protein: CASSLDRYRVHEQFF
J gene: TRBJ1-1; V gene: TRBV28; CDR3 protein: CASNGLNTEAFF
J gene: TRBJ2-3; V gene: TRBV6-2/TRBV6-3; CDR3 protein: CASSTERAIDTQYF
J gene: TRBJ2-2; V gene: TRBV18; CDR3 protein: CASSLLLRQRDYTGELFF
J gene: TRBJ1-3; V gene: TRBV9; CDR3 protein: CASSFSQGTSGNTIYF
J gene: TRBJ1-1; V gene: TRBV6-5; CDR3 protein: CASSYSVPAPAFF
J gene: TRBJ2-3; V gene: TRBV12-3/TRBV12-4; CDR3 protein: CASSSFASATDTQYF
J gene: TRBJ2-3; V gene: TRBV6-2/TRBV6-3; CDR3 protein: CASSSYRLVASRVYTQYF
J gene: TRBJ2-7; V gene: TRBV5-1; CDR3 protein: CASSLELIYEQYF
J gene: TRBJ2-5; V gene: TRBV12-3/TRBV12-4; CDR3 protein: CASKKRETGWQETQYF
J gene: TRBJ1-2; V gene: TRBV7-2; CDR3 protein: CASSLVGVTGGYTF
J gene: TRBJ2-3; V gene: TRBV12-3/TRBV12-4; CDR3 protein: CASSLGTASLDTQYF
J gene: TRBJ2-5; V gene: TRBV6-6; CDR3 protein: CASTLDGHETQYF
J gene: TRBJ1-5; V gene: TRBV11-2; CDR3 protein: CASSAGTGRNQPQHF
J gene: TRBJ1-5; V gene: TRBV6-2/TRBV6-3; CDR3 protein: CASSYSNPGEPQHF
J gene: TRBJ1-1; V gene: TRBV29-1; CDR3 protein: CSVRQGLYTEAFF
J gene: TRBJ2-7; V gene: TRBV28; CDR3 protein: CASSLQAASYEQYF
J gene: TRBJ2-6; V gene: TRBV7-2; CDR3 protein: CASSLGPRGAGANVLTF
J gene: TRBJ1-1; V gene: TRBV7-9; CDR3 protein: CASSFPPTGDTEAFF
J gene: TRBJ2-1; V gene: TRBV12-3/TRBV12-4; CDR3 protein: CASSPVLFGNEQFF
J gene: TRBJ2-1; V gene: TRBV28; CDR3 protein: CASRSQLAGRPNEQFF
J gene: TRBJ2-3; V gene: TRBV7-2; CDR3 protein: CASSLAPGMNTQYF
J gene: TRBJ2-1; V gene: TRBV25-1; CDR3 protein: CASSESPSGRYNEQFF
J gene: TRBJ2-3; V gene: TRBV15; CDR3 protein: CATSSAPSTDTQYF
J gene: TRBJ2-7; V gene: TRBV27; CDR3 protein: CASRLLGDVYEQYF
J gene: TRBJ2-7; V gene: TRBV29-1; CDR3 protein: CSGHTGPDEQYF
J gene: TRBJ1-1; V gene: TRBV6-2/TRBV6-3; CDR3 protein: CASSYRRGMNTEAFF
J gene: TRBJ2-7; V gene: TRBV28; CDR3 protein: CASISGNPYEQYF
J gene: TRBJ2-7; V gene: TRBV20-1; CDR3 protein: CSAPPGLTEQYF
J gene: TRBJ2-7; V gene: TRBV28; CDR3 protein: CASSLAKYEQYF
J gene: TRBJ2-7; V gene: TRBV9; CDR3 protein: CASSPGQGTREQYF
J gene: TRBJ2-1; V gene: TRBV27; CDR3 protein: CASSSSGYNEQFF
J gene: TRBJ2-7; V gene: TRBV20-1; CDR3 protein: CSARELGYEQYF
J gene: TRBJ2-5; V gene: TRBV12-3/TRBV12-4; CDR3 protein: CASGQGVWETQYF
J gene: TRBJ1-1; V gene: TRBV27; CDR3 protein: CASGGASGTAFF